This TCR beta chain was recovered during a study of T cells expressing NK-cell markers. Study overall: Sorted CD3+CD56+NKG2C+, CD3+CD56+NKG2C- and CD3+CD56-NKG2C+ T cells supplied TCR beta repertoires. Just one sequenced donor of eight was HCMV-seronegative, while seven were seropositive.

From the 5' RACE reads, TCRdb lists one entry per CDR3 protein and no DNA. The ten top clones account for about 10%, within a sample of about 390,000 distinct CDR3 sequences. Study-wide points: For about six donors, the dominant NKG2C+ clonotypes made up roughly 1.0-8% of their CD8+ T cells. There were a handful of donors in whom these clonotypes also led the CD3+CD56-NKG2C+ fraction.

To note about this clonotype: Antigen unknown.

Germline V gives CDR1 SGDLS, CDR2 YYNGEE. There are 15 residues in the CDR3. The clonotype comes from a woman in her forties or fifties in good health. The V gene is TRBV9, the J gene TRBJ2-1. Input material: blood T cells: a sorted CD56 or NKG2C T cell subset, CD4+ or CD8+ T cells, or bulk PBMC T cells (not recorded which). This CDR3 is CASSVVDGAYNEQFF.